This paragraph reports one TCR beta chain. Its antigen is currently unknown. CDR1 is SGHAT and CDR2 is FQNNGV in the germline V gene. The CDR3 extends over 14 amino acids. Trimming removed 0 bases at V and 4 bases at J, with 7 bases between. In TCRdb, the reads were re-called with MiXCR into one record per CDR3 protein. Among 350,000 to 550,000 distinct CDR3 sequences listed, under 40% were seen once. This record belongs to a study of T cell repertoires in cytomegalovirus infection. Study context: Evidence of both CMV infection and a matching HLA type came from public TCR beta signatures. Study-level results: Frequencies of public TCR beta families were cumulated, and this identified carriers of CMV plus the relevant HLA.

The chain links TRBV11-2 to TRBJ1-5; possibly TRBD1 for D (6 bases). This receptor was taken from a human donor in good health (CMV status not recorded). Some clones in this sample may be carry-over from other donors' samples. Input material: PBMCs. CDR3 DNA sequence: TGTGCCAGCAGCTTAGATGACAGGAATCAGCCCCAGCATTTT. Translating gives CASSLDDRNQPQHF.